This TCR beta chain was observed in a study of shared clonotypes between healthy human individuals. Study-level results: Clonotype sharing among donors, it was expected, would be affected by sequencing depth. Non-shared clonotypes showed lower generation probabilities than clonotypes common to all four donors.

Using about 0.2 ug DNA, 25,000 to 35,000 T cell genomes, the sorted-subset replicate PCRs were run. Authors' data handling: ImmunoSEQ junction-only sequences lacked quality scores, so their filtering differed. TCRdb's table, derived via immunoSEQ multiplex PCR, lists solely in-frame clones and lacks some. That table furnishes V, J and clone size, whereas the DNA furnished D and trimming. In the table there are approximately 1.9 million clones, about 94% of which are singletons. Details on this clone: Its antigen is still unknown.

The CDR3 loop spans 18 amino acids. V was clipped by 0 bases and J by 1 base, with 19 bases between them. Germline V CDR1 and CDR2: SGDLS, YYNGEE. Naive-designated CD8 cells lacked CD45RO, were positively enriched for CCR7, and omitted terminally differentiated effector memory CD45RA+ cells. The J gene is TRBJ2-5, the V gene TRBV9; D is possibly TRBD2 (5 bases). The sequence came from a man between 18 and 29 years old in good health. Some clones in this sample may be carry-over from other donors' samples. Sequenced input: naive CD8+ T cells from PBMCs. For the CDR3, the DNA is TGTGCCAGCAGCGTAGACACCCGTCTCGCGGGCAGCCAAGAGACCCAGTACTTC. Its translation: CASSVDTRLAGSQETQYF. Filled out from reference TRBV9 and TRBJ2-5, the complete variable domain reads DSGVTQTPKHLITATGQRVTLRCSPRSGDLSVYWYQQSLDQGLQFLIQYYNGEERAKGNILERFSAQQFPDLHSELNLSSLELGDSALYFCASSVDTRLAGSQETQYFGPGTRLLVL.